Included here is one T cell receptor (beta chain) sequence, with context. It lacks a known antigen. Within one base of it there is no much larger clone, and no base qualities were kept. Reading the germline V gene gives CDR1 SQVTM and CDR2 ANQGSEA. The V end gives up 7 bases and the J end 6 bases, leaving 8 bases in the junction not matched to a gene. There are 13 amino acids in the CDR3, from cysteine to phenylalanine inclusive. Just CDR3 DNA is preserved here, 39 bases in frame from base 1. The library came from the immunoSEQ multiplex PCR assay. An external provider carried out the TCRbeta CDR3 sequencing as a commercial service. As for the authors' bioinformatics: The analyses used productive nucleotide sequences together with amino acid sequences obtained by in silico translation. Diversity was measured with Renyi entropy across alpha values, using the median of 200 repeated subsamples to equalise sample size. The distance between each pair of repertoires was calculated as one minus the Chao-modified Jaccard index, which corrects for under-sampling, and this distance was used for clustering. Frequency-weighted overlap with synovial clonotypes was calculated over 200 sample sizes with 200 draws without replacement at each size, and the overlap was reported at the size of the smaller sample. TCRdb's version of the immuneACCESS table is confined to in-frame rearrangements and falls short of the full clone set. An unresolved V gene accounts for under half of the shortfall where checked; the remainder is of unknown origin. The D gene and trimming were derived from the DNA, and the V and J assignments and clone size from that table. Here the sample has some 30,000 clones; roughly 95% occur a single time. Of the sample, approximately 2.8% falls within the top ten clones.

The data belong to a study of circulating and synovial CD4+ cells in juvenile arthritis (dated by TCRdb to 2013 to 2016). About the study as a whole: Within each patient, the TCRbeta CDR3 repertoires of synovial CD4 T cells, bulk blood CD4 T cells and circulating HLA-DR+ CD4 T cells were compared. Repertoire sequencing aimed to confirm that a circulating synovial-like CD4 T cell subset was enriched in synovial clonotypes. Study-wide findings and limitations: Circulating pathogenic-like lymphocytes clustered together with synovial T cells, and compared with bulk blood, the circulating pathogenic-like lymphocytes shared a substantially higher fraction of CDR3 sequences with synovium. Because overlap with synovium was found to increase with sequencing depth, the full repertoire overlap was likely underestimated by the measured shared-clonotype fractions. Synovial and circulating pathogenic-like lymphocyte repertoires were less diverse than bulk blood CD4 repertoires, and some CPL samples were as oligoclonal as synovium. Because T cell genome counts differed by at least an order of magnitude between CPL and bulk blood CD4 samples, sample-size effects were addressed. No difference between circulating pathogenic-like lymphocytes and bulk blood T cells was detected by traditional Vbeta family usage analysis.

Donors of the sequenced samples were patients with active juvenile idiopathic arthritis. Cells were sorted right after thawing, and dead cells were excluded with Live/Dead Fixable Near-IR Stain. This sequence uses TRBV29-1 and TRBJ1-1; 10 bases in the junction line up with TRBD1. The clonotype comes from a human donor with juvenile idiopathic arthritis. The specimen sequenced was CD4+ T cells from blood. The CDR3 reads as follows: CSGTTGGLSEAFF. The DNA reads TGCAGCGGGACGACAGGGGGCTTGTCTGAAGCTTTCTTT.